This T cell receptor beta chain was retrieved from a study of spatial heterogeneity in lung cancer. Germline V gene lookup returns CDR1 SGHAT and CDR2 FQNNGV. Trimming shortened V by 2 bases and J by 5 bases, and 9 bases separated the two germline ends. This CDR3 has 13 amino acids. This clonotype was counted ten times or more. TCRdb itself ran the 5' RACE reads through MiXCR, one entry per CDR3 protein. The table includes 3,100 or so distinct CDR3 sequences, roughly 7% detected once. Described time point: sample taken at primary tumor resection. This rearrangement joins TRBV11-2 to TRBJ2-5; weak D call: TRBD2 (6 bases). The sequence came from a male donor with early-stage non-small cell lung cancer. The source material was normal lung tissue next to the tumor, sampled at surgery. CDR3 in amino acids: CASSLSGVETQYF. The CDR3 coding sequence is TGTGCCAGCAGCTTATCGGGGGTGGAGACCCAGTACTTC.